A single T cell receptor beta chain is shown here with its context. Through a sample-barcoded 5' primer and a J-beta primer mix, a second PCR was run for 7 to 11 cycles. Using its own MiXCR run on the 5' RACE reads, TCRdb lists one record per CDR3 protein. In the table there are nearly 800,000 distinct CDR3 sequences, roughly three fifths of which are singletons. The sample belongs to a study of blood T cells in healthy people across ages. This CDR3 region has 13 residues. The germline CDR1 and CDR2 sequences are SGHDT and YYEEEE. Isolation of PBMCs gave at least 7 million cells per sample. This TCR was sampled from a middle-aged man in good health. V and J are TRBV5-6 and TRBJ2-5; 9 nucleotides align to TRBD1. The end of the DNA aligns better with TRBJ2-7, so the J call may be wrong. Sequencing input: blood. CDR3 coding DNA: TGTGCCAGCAGCACGGGGACAGGGAACGAGCAGTACTTC. The encoded protein is CASSTGTGNEQYF.